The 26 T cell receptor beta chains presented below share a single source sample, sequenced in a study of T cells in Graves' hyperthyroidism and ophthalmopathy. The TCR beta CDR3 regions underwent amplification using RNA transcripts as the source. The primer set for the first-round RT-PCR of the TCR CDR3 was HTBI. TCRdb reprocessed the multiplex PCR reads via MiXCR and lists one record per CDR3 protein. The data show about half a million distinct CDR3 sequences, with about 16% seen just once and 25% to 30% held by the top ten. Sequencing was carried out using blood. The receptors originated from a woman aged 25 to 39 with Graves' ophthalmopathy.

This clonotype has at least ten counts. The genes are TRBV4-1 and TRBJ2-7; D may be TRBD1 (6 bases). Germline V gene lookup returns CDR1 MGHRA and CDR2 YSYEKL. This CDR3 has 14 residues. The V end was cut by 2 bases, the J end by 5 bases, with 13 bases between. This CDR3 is CASSQHRVEDEQYF. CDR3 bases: TGCGCCAGCAGCCAACACAGGGTTGAAGACGAGCAGTACTTC.

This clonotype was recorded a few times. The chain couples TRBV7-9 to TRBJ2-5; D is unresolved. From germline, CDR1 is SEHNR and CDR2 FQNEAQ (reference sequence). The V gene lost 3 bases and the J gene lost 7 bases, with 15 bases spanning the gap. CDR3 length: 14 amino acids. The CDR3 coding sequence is TGTGCCAGCAGCTTCCCAAGGAGTTTCGGGACCCAGTACTTC. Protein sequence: CASSFPRSFGTQYF.

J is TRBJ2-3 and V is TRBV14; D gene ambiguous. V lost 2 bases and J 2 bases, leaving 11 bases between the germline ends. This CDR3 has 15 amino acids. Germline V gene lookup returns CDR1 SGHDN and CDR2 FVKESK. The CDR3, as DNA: TGTGCCAGCAGCCAAACCAGGCTCTCCACAGATACGCAGTATTTT. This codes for CASSQTRLSTDTQYF.

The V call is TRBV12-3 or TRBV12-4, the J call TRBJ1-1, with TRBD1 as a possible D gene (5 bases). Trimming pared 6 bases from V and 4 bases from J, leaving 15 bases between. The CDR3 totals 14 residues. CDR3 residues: CASSWLNRGTEAFF. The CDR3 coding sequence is TGTGCCAGCAGCTGGCTTAATAGGGGCACTGAAGCTTTCTTT.

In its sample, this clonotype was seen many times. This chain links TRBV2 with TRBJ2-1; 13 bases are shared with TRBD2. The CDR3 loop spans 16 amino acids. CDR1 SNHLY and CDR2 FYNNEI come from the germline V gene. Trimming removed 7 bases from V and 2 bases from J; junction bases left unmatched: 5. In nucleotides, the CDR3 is TGTGCCAGCAAACGGGGACTAGCGGGAACCTACAATGAGCAGTTCTTC. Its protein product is CASKRGLAGTYNEQFF.

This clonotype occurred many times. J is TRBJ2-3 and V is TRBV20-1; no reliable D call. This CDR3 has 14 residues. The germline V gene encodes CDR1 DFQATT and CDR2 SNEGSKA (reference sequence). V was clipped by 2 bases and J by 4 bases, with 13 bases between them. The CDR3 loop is CSARNSDNADTQYF. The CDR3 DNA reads TGCAGTGCTAGAAACTCAGATAACGCAGATACGCAGTATTTT.

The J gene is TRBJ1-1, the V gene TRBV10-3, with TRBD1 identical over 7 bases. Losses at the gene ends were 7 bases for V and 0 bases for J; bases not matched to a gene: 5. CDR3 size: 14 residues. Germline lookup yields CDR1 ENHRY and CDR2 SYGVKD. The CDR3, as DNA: TGTGCCATCAATAAGGACAGGTTGAACACTGAAGCTTTCTTT. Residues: CAINKDRLNTEAFF.

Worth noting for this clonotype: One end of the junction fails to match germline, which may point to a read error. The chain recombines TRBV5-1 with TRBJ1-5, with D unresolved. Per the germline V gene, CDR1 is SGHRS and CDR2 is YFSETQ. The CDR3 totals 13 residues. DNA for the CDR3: TGTGCCAGCAGCTTGGCTGCGGGTCAGCCCCAGCATTTT. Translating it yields CASSLAAGQPQHF.

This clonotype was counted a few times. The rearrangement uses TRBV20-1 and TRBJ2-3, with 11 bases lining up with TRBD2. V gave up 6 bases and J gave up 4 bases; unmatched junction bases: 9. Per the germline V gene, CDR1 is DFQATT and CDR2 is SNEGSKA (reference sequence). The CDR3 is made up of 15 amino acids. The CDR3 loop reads CSATTGTSGSDTQYF. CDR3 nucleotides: TGCAGTGCGACCACCGGGACTAGCGGATCAGATACGCAGTATTTT.

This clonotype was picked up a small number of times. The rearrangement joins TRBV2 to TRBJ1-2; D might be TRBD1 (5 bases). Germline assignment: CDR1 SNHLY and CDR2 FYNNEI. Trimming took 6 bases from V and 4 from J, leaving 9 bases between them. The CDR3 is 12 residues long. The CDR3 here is CASRGGGYGYTF. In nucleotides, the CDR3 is TGTGCCAGCAGGGGGGGGGGCTATGGCTACACCTTC.

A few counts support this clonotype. CDR3 residues: CASSLGQGREQFF. CDR3 bases: TGTGCCAGCAGCCTCGGACAGGGACGCGAGCAGTTCTTC. The chain recombines TRBV7-8 with TRBJ2-1, with 8 nucleotides matching TRBD1. The CDR3 has 13 residues. J was trimmed by 10 bases and V by 5 bases; bases with no gene match: 7. CDR1 and CDR2 (germline): SGHVS, FQNEAQ.

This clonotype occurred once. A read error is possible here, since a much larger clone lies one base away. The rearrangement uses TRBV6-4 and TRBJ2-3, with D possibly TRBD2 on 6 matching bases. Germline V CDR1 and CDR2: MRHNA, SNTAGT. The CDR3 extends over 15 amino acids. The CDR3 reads CARSDLGGSSDTQYF. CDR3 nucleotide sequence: TGTGCCCGCAGTGACTTGGGGGGATCGTCCGATACGCAGTATTTT.

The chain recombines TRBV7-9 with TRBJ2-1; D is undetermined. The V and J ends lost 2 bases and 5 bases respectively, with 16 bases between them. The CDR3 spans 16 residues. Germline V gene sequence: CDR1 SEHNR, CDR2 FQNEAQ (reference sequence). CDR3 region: CASSLFGLLNHNEQFF. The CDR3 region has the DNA TGTGCCAGCAGCTTATTTGGCCTCCTTAATCACAATGAGCAGTTCTTC.

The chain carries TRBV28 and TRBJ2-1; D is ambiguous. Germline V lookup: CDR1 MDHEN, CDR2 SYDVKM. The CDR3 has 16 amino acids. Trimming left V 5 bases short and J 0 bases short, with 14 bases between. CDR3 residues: CASSRFRATSYNEQFF. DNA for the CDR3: TGTGCCAGCAGTCGATTCCGGGCCACCTCCTACAATGAGCAGTTCTTC.

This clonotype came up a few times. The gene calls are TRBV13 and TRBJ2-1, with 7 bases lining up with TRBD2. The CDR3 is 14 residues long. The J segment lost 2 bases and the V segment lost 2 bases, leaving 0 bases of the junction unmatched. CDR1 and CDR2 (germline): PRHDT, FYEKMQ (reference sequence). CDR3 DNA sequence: TGTGCCAGCAGCTTACTAGCGGCCTACAATGAGCAGTTCTTC. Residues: CASSLLAAYNEQFF.

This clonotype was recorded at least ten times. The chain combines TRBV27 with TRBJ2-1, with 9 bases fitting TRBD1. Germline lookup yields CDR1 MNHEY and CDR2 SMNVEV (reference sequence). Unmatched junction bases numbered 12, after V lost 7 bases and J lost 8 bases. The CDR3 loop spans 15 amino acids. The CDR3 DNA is TGTGCCAGCACCTCTTTCGTGACAGGGGGGCATGAGCAGTTCTTC. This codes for CASTSFVTGGHEQFF.

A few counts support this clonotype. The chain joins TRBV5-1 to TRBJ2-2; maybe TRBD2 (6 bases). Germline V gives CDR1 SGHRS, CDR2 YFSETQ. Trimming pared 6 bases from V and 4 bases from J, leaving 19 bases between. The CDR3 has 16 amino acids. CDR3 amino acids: CASTPGVVGATGELFF. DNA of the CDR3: TGCGCCAGCACCCCGGGGGTAGTAGGGGCCACCGGGGAGCTGTTTTTT. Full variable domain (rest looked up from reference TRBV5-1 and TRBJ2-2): KAGVTQTPRYLIKTRGQQVTLSCSPISGHRSVSWYQQTPGQGLQFLFEYFSETQRNKGNFPGRFSGRQFSNSRSEMNVSTLELGDSALYLCASTPGVVGATGELFFGEGSRLTVL.

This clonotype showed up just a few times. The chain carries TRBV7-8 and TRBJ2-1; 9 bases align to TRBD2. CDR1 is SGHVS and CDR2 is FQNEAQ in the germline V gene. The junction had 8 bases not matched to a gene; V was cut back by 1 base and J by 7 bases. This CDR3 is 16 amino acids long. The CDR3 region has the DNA TGTGCCAGCAGCTTAGTCTTCCTAGCGGGGTTAAATGAGCAGTTCTTC. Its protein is CASSLVFLAGLNEQFF.

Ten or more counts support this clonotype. CDR3 DNA: TGTGCCACCAGCGGGGGTGGGGCGGTGTACCAAGAGACCCAGTACTTC. This sequence encodes CATSGGGAVYQETQYF. V and J are TRBV15 and TRBJ2-5; the D call may be TRBD1 or TRBD2 (5 bases each). The CDR3 length is 16 residues. V was clipped by 5 bases and J by 0 bases, with 16 bases between them. Germline V gene lookup returns CDR1 LNHNV and CDR2 YYDKDF (reference sequence).

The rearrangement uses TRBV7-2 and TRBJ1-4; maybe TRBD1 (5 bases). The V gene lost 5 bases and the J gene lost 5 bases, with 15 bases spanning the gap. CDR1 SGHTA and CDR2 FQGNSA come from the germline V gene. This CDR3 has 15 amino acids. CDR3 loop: CASSTPGRLNEKLFF. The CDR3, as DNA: TGTGCCAGCAGCACCCCGGGACGGTTGAATGAAAAACTGTTTTTT.

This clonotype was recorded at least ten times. CDR3 loop: CASSPVPSGSYNEQFF. The CDR3 nucleotides read TGTGCCAGCTCACCCGTCCCGAGCGGTTCCTACAATGAGCAGTTCTTC. This chain joins TRBV18 and TRBJ2-1, with D possibly being TRBD2 (5 bases). Germline V gene lookup returns CDR1 KGHSH and CDR2 LQKENI. CDR3 length equals 16 residues. V was shortened by 3 bases and J by 1 base, with 13 bases between the two germline ends.

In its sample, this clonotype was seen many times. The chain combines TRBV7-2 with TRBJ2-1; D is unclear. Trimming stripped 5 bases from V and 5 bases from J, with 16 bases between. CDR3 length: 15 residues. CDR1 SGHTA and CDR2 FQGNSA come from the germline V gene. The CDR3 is CASSQSPGRNNEQFF. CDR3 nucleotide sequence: TGTGCCAGCAGCCAAAGCCCCGGACGGAACAATGAGCAGTTCTTC.

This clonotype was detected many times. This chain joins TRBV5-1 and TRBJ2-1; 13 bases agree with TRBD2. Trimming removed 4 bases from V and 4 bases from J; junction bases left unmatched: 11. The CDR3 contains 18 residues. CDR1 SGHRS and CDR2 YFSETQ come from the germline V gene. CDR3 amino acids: CASSPGLAGNSMYNEQFF. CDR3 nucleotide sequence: TGCGCCAGCAGCCCGGGACTAGCGGGAAATTCCATGTACAATGAGCAGTTCTTC.

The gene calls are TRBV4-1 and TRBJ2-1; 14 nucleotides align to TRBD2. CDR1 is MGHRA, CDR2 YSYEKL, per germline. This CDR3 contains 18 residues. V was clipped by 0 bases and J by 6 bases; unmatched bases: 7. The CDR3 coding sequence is TGCGCCAGCAGCCAAGACTCTCCCGGGACTAGCGGGAGCAATGAGCAGTTCTTC. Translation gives CASSQDSPGTSGSNEQFF.

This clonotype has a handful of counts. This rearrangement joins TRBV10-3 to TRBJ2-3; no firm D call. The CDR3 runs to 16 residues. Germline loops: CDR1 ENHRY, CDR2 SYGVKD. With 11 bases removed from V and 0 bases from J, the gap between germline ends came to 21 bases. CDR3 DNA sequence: TGTGCCGCCATCAGCTCTGTTCTAAGTAGCACAGATACGCAGTATTTT. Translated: CAAISSVLSSTDTQYF.

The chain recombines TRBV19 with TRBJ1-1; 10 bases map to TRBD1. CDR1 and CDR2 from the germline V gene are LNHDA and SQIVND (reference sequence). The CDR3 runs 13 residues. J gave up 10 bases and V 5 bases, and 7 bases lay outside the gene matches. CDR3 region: CASSAPGQGRAFF. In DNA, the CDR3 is TGTGCCAGTAGTGCGCCGGGACAGGGGAGAGCTTTCTTT. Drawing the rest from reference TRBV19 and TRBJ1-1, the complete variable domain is DGGITQSPKYLFRKEGQNVTLSCEQNLNHDAMYWYRQDPGQGLRLIYYSQIVNDFQKGDIAEGYSVSREKKESFPLTVTSAQKNPTAFYLCASSAPGQGRAFFGQGTRLTVV.